This TCR beta chain derives from a study of blood T cell repertoires in COVID-19. About the research overall: From the United States, Italy and Spain came samples of acute and convalescent COVID-19.

From germline, CDR1 is GTSNPN and CDR2 SVGIG (reference sequence). V lost 2 bases, J lost 7 bases, and 15 bases lay in between. This CDR3 comprises 14 residues. The repertoire was sequenced with immunoSEQ multiplex PCR; TCRdb's copy has only in-frame clones and lacks some. The data contain about 30,000 clones, roughly 80% of them singletons. The J gene is TRBJ2-1, the V gene TRBV30; weak D call: TRBD1 (6 bases). The sequencing input was peripheral blood. The receptor was derived from a woman aged 65 to 85 with active or convalescent COVID-19. The CDR3 loop reads CAWSIGQPPNEQFF. Here the CDR3 DNA reads TGTGCCTGGAGTATTGGACAGCCGCCGAATGAGCAGTTCTTC.